Listed below are T cell receptor beta chains from one sample, sequenced in a study of Graves' ophthalmopathy and Graves' hyperthyroidism. TCRdb re-derived calls from the multiplex PCR reads in MiXCR, one entry per CDR3 protein. This table holds around 1.1 million distinct CDR3 sequences, around a third found once. Sequenced: peripheral blood or thyroid tissue (not recorded which). These receptors all stem from an adult man with Graves' hyperthyroidism. The CDR3 runs from the conserved cysteine through the conserved F or W. A D gene is named only where the DNA matches it firmly. Rows may omit the clone size; those that give it use once, few, many or a size class.

TGTGCCATCAGTGACGGGACAGTCCAAGAGACCCAGTACTTC | CAISDGTVQETQYF | TRBV10-3 | TRBD1 | TRBJ2-5 | many
TGTGCCAGCAGCGTAGCGGGAGGCTTCACCGGGGAGCTGTTTTTT | CASSVAGGFTGELFF | TRBV9 | TRBD2 | TRBJ2-2 | -
TGTGCCAGTAGTAATGGACAGGGGGACCCGAGATCACCCCTCCACTTT | CASSNGQGDPRSPLHF | TRBV19 | TRBD1 | TRBJ1-6 | many
TGTGCCAGCAGCCCGGGGACAGACACTAGCAATCAGCCCCAGCATTTT | CASSPGTDTSNQPQHF | TRBV5-8 | TRBD1 | TRBJ1-5 | many
TGTGCCAGCAGTGGGACTCAACCTGAAGCTTTCTTT | CASSGTQPEAFF | TRBV6-2/TRBV6-3 | - | TRBJ1-1 | -
TGTGCCAGCAGGGGGGACAGGGGGGACTATGGCTACACCTTC | CASRGDRGDYGYTF | TRBV6-5 | TRBD1 | TRBJ1-2 | many
TGTGCCAGCAGCTTTATGCCGATTAGCACAGATACGCAGTATTTT | CASSFMPISTDTQYF | TRBV2 | - | TRBJ2-3 | -
TGTGCCACCAGTGATTACCTCATTACAGGACTTGGGAACACCGGGGAGCTGTTTTTT | CATSDYLITGLGNTGELFF | TRBV24-1 | - | TRBJ2-2 | -
TGTGCCAGCACCGAGGACAAGATCTATGGCTACACCTTC | CASTEDKIYGYTF | TRBV28 | - | TRBJ1-2 | -
TGTGCCACCAGTGCCACGGAAACCTACGAGCAGTACTTC | CATSATETYEQYF | TRBV24-1 | - | TRBJ2-7 | many
TGCAGCGTTGAGGGCACCACTAACTATGGCTACACCTTC | CSVEGTTNYGYTF | TRBV29-1 | - | TRBJ1-2 | -
TGCAGTACAAGACCGCTTGACAGGGCCCACTCTGGAAACACCATATATTTT | CSTRPLDRAHSGNTIYF | TRBV20-1 | TRBD1 | TRBJ1-3 | few
TGTGCCAGCATTTTAGCCGGGGGTGGTAAGGAAAAACTGTTTTTT | CASILAGGGKEKLFF | TRBV6-1 | - | TRBJ1-4 | -
TGTGCCAGCAGCCAAGATTCAGGGCTTGGTGAAAAACTGTTTTTT | CASSQDSGLGEKLFF | TRBV4-2 | - | TRBJ1-4 | -
TGTGCCAGCGCTTATGCGACAGGGGGCTCGTACGAGCAGTACTTC | CASAYATGGSYEQYF | TRBV12-3/TRBV12-4 | TRBD1 | TRBJ2-7 | -
TGCGCCAGCAGGTTAGCGGACAGGGACGGCTACGAGCAGTACTTC | CASRLADRDGYEQYF | TRBV5-1 | TRBD1 | TRBJ2-7 | many
TGTGCCAGCAGCACAGATTCGGCACCCCAGCATTTT | CASSTDSAPQHF | TRBV7-9 | - | TRBJ1-5 | many
TGCAGCGTTGACGCTAGCACAAATACGCAGTATTTT | CSVDASTNTQYF | TRBV29-1 | - | TRBJ2-3 | -
TGTGCCAGCAGGAGGGGCCGAAACACCGGGGAGCTGTACTTC | CASRRGRNTGELYF | TRBV7-2 | - | TRBJ2-7 | -
TGTGCCAGTAGTAGGCGTCAGGGGACCCAAGAGGCCCAGTACTTC | CASSRRQGTQEAQYF | TRBV19 | - | TRBJ2-5 | few
TGCAGTGCTGGGGACAGGGCTGGCTACACCTTC | CSAGDRAGYTF | TRBV20-1 | TRBD1 | TRBJ1-2 | -
TGTGCCAGCAGCTCCAGCGGGGGATGGAACACTGATTCACCCCTCCACTTT | CASSSSGGWNTDSPLHF | TRBV7-9 | - | TRBJ1-6 | -
TGCAGCGTTCCTATACATTCACCCCTCCACTTT | CSVPIHSPLHF | TRBV29-1 | - | TRBJ1-6 | -
TGTGCCAGCAGCCGGGCCTCGGATAGGTACGAGCAGTACTTC | CASSRASDRYEQYF | TRBV14 | - | TRBJ2-7 | -
TGTGCCAGCAGCCAAGGAGCTTTCTTT | CASSQGAFF | TRBV7-9 | - | TRBJ1-1 | -
TGTGCCAGCAGCTTCGAAAGGGGGCGAGAAAAACTGTTTTTT | CASSFERGREKLFF | TRBV11-1 | TRBD1 | TRBJ1-4 | few
TGCAGCGCGGGACTAGCGCCTTCCTACGAGCAGTACTTC | CSAGLAPSYEQYF | TRBV29-1 | TRBD2 | TRBJ2-7 | many
TGTGCCAGCAGCTCAACCGGGGAGACCGGGGAGCTGTTTTTT | CASSSTGETGELFF | TRBV7-9 | - | TRBJ2-2 | -
TGTGCCAGCAGCTTAGATTCGGCGGAGGACTATGAAGCTTTCTTT | CASSLDSAEDYEAFF | TRBV7-9 | - | TRBJ1-1 | many
TGTGCCAGCAGCTTAGGGAGTCCGGTGAGGCTCCTCCACTTT | CASSLGSPVRLLHF | TRBV7-8 | - | TRBJ1-6 | many
TGTGCCAGCGGATCAACGGCGGGTTTTAGGATCAATCAGCCCCAGCATTTT | CASGSTAGFRINQPQHF | TRBV12-3/TRBV12-4 | - | TRBJ1-5 | few